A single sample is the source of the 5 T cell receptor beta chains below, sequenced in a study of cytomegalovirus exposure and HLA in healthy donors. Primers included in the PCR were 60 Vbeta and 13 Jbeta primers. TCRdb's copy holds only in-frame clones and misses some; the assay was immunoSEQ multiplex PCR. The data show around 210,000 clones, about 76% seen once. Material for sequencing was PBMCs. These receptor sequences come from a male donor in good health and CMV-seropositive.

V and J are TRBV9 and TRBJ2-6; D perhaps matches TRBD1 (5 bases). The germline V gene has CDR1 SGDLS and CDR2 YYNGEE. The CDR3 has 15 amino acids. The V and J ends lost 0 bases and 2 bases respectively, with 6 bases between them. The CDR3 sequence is CASSVGGPGANVLTF. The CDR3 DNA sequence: TGTGCCAGCAGCGTAGGGGGCCCTGGGGCCAACGTCCTGACTTTC.

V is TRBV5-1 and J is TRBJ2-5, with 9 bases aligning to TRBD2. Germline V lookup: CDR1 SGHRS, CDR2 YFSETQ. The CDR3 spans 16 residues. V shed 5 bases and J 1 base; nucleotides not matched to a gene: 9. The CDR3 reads CASRASGAAVQETQYF. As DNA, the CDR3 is TGCGCCAGCAGGGCTAGCGGGGCAGCAGTCCAAGAGACCCAGTACTTC.

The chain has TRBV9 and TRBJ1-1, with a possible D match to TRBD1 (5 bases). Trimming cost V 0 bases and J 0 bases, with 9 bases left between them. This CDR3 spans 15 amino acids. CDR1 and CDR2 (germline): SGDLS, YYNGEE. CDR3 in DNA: TGTGCCAGCAGCGTAGCGGGGGTCATGAACACTGAAGCTTTCTTT. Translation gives CASSVAGVMNTEAFF.

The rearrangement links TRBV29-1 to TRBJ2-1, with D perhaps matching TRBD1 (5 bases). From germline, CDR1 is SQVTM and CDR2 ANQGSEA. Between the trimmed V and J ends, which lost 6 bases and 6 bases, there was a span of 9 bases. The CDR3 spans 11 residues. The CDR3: CSVVGANEQFF. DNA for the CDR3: TGCAGCGTGGTAGGGGCCAATGAGCAGTTCTTC.

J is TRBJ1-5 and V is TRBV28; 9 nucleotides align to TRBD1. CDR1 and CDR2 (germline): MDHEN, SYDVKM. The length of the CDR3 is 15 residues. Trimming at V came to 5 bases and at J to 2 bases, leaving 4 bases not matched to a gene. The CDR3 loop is CASSPTGGGNQPQHF. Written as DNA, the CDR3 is TGTGCCAGCAGTCCGACAGGGGGTGGCAATCAGCCCCAGCATTTT.